This T cell receptor (beta chain) was identified during a study of blood T cells in healthy people across ages. Points from the study as a whole: Higher diversity, along with more naive CD4+ cells, distinguished long-lived donors from aged donors. Researchers judged that diversity estimates from one million T cells fell short of true values. Samples with more naive T cells showed higher observed beta diversity.

CDR1 and CDR2 (germline): SGDLS, YYNGEE. The CDR3 consists of 13 residues. V lost 4 bases and J 1 base, leaving 5 bases between the germline ends. A word on this clonotype: Its specificity is unknown.

It was with a sample-barcoded 5' primer and a J-beta primer mix that a second PCR of roughly 7 to 12 cycles was run. TCRdb re-called the 5' RACE reads through MiXCR, storing one row per CDR3 protein. The data contain 750,000 to 950,000 distinct CDR3 sequences, 25% to 30% of them singletons. These same records also appear under a second study, on T cells of mothers and their children. This second study notes: Samples were provided by three healthy Caucasian mothers and their six children.

The chain combines TRBV9 with TRBJ2-2; D call uncertain. This clonotype was sampled from a woman between 35 and 50 years old in good health. Sequencing was carried out using blood. The CDR3 is CASSIRNTGELFF. CDR3 sequence (DNA): TGTGCCAGCAGCATAAGGAACACCGGGGAGCTGTTTTTT.